The 29 T cell receptor beta chains listed next were all sequenced from one sample in a study of T cells in Graves' hyperthyroidism and ophthalmopathy. Using RNA transcripts as the source, TCR beta CDR3 regions were amplified. First-round RT-PCR targeting the TCR CDR3 was performed with the HTBI primer set. TCRdb re-called the multiplex PCR reads with MiXCR, one entry per CDR3 protein. This sample has tens of thousands of distinct CDR3 sequences, with around 40% found just once. Sequencing was carried out using blood. These receptors originate from a woman between 25 and 40 years old with Graves' hyperthyroidism.

This clonotype was observed at least ten times. V usage is TRBV19 and J usage is TRBJ2-7; D gene unclear. Looked up from germline, CDR1 is LNHDA and CDR2 is SQIVND (reference sequence). V gave up 3 bases and J gave up 2 bases, with 17 bases separating them. CDR3 length: 16 residues. The DNA of the CDR3 is TGTGCCAGTAGTATTCCCTCGGGCTATGGGACCTACGAGCAGTACTTC. Protein: CASSIPSGYGTYEQYF.

This chain joins TRBV10-3 and TRBJ2-1, with D possibly TRBD2 on 5 matching bases. This CDR3 has 13 amino acids. V lost 0 bases and J lost 14, with 14 bases in between. Germline CDR1 ENHRY, CDR2 SYGVKD. The CDR3 is CAISESTRQAEFF. The CDR3 DNA sequence: TGTGCCATCAGTGAGTCTACACGCCAAGCGGAGTTCTTC.

This clonotype was picked up many times. The chain recombines TRBV20-1 with TRBJ2-7; the match to TRBD2 covers 7 bases. The CDR3 runs to 15 residues. Germline trimming cut 1 base from V and 0 bases from J; bases unmatched to any gene: 6. Germline V gene data show CDR1 as DFQATT and CDR2 as SNEGSKA (reference sequence). This chain's CDR3 is CSARAGAGPSYEQYF. The CDR3 DNA is TGCAGTGCTAGAGCCGGAGCGGGGCCCTCCTACGAGCAGTACTTC.

The V gene is TRBV7-3, the J gene TRBJ2-1, with 9 bases that match TRBD2. CDR1 SGHTA and CDR2 FQGTGA come from the germline V gene. Losses at the gene ends were 6 bases for V and 10 bases for J; bases not matched to a gene: 10. This CDR3 has 14 residues. The DNA of the CDR3 is TGTGCCAGCAGTCTAATTAGCGGGAGTGAGGAGCAGTTCTTC. Translating it yields CASSLISGSEEQFF.

This chain uses TRBV19 with TRBJ2-5; 10 nucleotides agree with TRBD2. The CDR3 totals 13 residues. Germline V lookup: CDR1 LNHDA, CDR2 SQIVND (reference sequence). V dropped 7 bases and J dropped 5; count of bases not matched to a gene: 4. CDR3: CASNPSGSETQYF. The DNA of the CDR3 is TGTGCCAGTAACCCTAGCGGGAGTGAGACCCAGTACTTC.

The V call is TRBV15, the J call TRBJ1-3; no reliable D call. The germline V gene has CDR1 LNHNV and CDR2 YYDKDF (reference sequence). The CDR3 is 15 amino acids. The CDR3 here is CATGREPGRGNTIYF. CDR3 DNA: TGTGCTACCGGCAGAGAGCCGGGTAGAGGAAACACCATATATTTT.

By sample fraction, this clonotype is medium-sized. The J gene is TRBJ2-3, the V gene TRBV20-1, with 8 bases fitting TRBD1. Germline V lookup: CDR1 DFQATT, CDR2 SNEGSKA (reference sequence). V lost 3 bases, J lost 4 bases, and 9 bases stayed unmatched. This CDR3 comprises 15 residues. CDR3 sequence reads: CSARTGANVADTQYF. The CDR3 DNA is TGCAGTGCTAGGACAGGGGCCAATGTCGCAGATACGCAGTATTTT.

Sample share makes this clonotype medium-sized. The rearrangement links TRBV7-8 to TRBJ2-5; D might be TRBD1 or TRBD2, each matching 5 bases. The CDR3 runs 14 residues. V lost 1 base, J lost 4 bases, and 10 bases lay in between. Germline-derived CDR1 and CDR2 are SGHVS and FQNEAQ. The CDR3 DNA sequence: TGTGCCAGCAGCTTAGGGGGGTTTGGAGAGACCCAGTACTTC. Its translation is CASSLGGFGETQYF.

V usage is TRBV25-1 and J usage is TRBJ2-2; D is undetermined. CDR1 is MGHDK, CDR2 SYGVNS, per germline. The CDR3 is 13 residues long. Trimming left V 5 bases short and J 6 bases short, with 10 bases between. The CDR3 DNA reads TGTGCCAGCAGTCCTAATGTCGCCGGGGAGCTGTTTTTT. The encoded protein is CASSPNVAGELFF. The variable domain in full, completed from reference TRBV25-1 and TRBJ2-2, reads EADIYQTPRYLVIGTGKKITLECSQTMGHDKMYWYQQDPGMELHLIHYSYGVNSTEKGDLSSESTVSRIRTEHFPLTLESARPSHTSQYLCASSPNVAGELFFGEGSRLTVL.

This clonotype appeared many times. The rearrangement uses TRBV12-5 and TRBJ1-1; D gene uncertain. The germline V gene encodes CDR1 LGHNT and CDR2 FRNRAP. V shed 2 bases and J shed 5 bases, with 6 bases lying between them. This CDR3 spans 12 amino acids. Here the CDR3 DNA reads TGTGCTAGTGGTTTGAGGGTTACTGAAGCTTTCTTT. The encoded protein is CASGLRVTEAFF.

Within the sample, this clonotype is medium-sized. The CDR3 sequence: CASSVASGRAGDTQYF. CDR3 sequence (DNA): TGTGCCAGCAGTGTAGCTAGCGGGAGGGCCGGAGATACGCAGTATTTT. The chain has TRBV25-1 and TRBJ2-3; 12 positions agree with TRBD2. J was trimmed by 5 bases and V by 4 bases; bases with no gene match: 7. There are 16 residues in the CDR3. The germline CDR1 and CDR2 sequences are MGHDK and SYGVNS.

The gene calls are TRBV11-2 and TRBJ2-2; TRBD1 agrees at 7 bases. Germline V gene sequence: CDR1 SGHAT, CDR2 FQNNGV. There are 16 residues in the CDR3. V lost 6 bases and J lost 6; bases outside the gene matches: 13. DNA for the CDR3: TGTGCCAGCAGTCGACAGGGCTACACTGAAGCCGGGGAGCTGTTTTTT. Its protein is CASSRQGYTEAGELFF.

This clonotype was detected only a few times. The chain uses TRBV7-8 and TRBJ2-1; D is perhaps TRBD1 (6 bases). This CDR3 has 16 residues. The germline CDR1 and CDR2 sequences are SGHVS and FQNEAQ. Deletions cut 1 base from V and 5 bases from J, with 15 bases between. The DNA of the CDR3 is TGTGCCAGCAGCTTAGTTGGCGGAACAGGGAACAATGAGCAGTTCTTC. It yields the protein CASSLVGGTGNNEQFF. Full variable domain (outside the CDR3, taken from reference TRBV7-8 and TRBJ2-1): GAGVSQSPRYKVAKRGQDVALRCDPISGHVSLFWYQQALGQGPEFLTYFQNEAQLDKSGLPSDRFFAERPEGSVSTLKIQRTQQEDSAVYLCASSLVGGTGNNEQFFGPGTRLTVL.

The chain carries TRBV2 and TRBJ1-3; no reliable D call. The CDR3 is 13 amino acids. The germline gives CDR1 SNHLY, CDR2 FYNNEI. Deletions cut 6 bases from V and 1 base from J, with 7 bases between. CDR3 nucleotides: TGTGCCAGCAGGGAGGGTTCTGGAAACACCATATATTTT. Protein product: CASREGSGNTIYF. The complete variable domain, with remaining parts taken from reference TRBV2 and TRBJ1-3, reads EPEVTQTPSHQVTQMGQEVILRCVPISNHLYFYWYRQILGQKVEFLVSFYNNEISEKSEIFDDQFSVERPDGSNFTLKIRSTKLEDSAMYFCASREGSGNTIYFGEGSWLTVV.

The chain has TRBV19 and TRBJ1-2; D may be TRBD1 (5 bases). CDR1 LNHDA and CDR2 SQIVND come from the germline V gene (reference sequence). This CDR3 contains 14 residues. The V gene lost 7 bases and the J gene lost 6 bases, with 18 bases spanning the gap. CDR3 sequence (DNA): TGTGCCAGTACCATACTAGGGGCTAAGAATGGCTACACCTTC. Encoded protein: CASTILGAKNGYTF. Using reference TRBV19 and TRBJ1-2 for the parts outside the CDR3, the full variable domain is DGGITQSPKYLFRKEGQNVTLSCEQNLNHDAMYWYRQDPGQGLRLIYYSQIVNDFQKGDIAEGYSVSREKKESFPLTVTSAQKNPTAFYLCASTILGAKNGYTFGSGTRLTVV.

This clonotype has a count of ten or more. The V gene is TRBV3-1, the J gene TRBJ1-1; a possible D gene is TRBD1 (6 bases). CDR1 LGHDT and CDR2 YNNKEL come from the germline V gene (reference sequence). The CDR3 contains 14 residues. The V end lost 4 bases, the J end lost 4 bases, and 13 bases lay between the germline ends. CDR3 nucleotides: TGTGCCAGCAGCCCCCGGGACATCGGCACTGAAGCTTTCTTT. Amino acids: CASSPRDIGTEAFF.

V gene TRBV2 combines with J gene TRBJ1-4; a weak D match, TRBD1 (5 bases). Trimming shortened V by 5 bases and J by 11 bases, and 12 bases separated the two germline ends. Germline V lookup: CDR1 SNHLY, CDR2 FYNNEI. The CDR3 totals 12 residues. CDR3 bases: TGTGCCAGCAGTCGGGACCGGGGGAAACTGTTTTTT. This gives the protein CASSRDRGKLFF.

This clonotype is classed as medium-sized. The V call is TRBV7-8, the J call TRBJ2-1, with 10 bases matching TRBD1. The CDR3 covers 16 residues. The junction had 1 base not matched to a gene; V was cut back by 2 bases and J by 0 bases. The germline gives CDR1 SGHVS, CDR2 FQNEAQ. CDR3 amino acids: CASSLRDRGSYNEQFF. In DNA form, the CDR3 reads TGTGCCAGCAGCTTACGGGACAGGGGCTCCTACAATGAGCAGTTCTTC.

Regarding this clonotype: This may arise from a read error, as a much more abundant clone is one base away. The chain is built from TRBV28 and TRBJ2-3, with a tentative D call TRBD1 (5 bases). The CDR3 has 15 residues. Germline CDR1 and CDR2: MDHEN and SYDVKM. V gave up 5 bases and J gave up 6 bases, with 18 bases separating them. The chain's CDR3 is CASSRGAGWLDTQYF. CDR3 bases: TGTGCCAGCAGTCGTGGGGCAGGGTGGTTGGATACGCAGTATTTT.

Points on this clonotype: A junction end diverges from the germline sequence, so it may reflect a read error. The chain joins TRBV20-1 to TRBJ2-7; 11 nucleotides align to TRBD2. Germline loops: CDR1 DFQATT, CDR2 SNEGSKA (reference sequence). The CDR3 totals 16 residues. The CDR3 DNA sequence: TGCAGTGCCTTTGGGACTAGCGGCCCGAGCTCCTACGAACAGTACTTC. As protein: CSAFGTSGPSSYEQYF.

This clonotype rates as medium-sized (0.01 to 0.1%). The chain uses TRBV24-1 and TRBJ2-1; TRBD2 is a possible D gene (6 bases). Trimming removed 9 bases at V and 0 bases at J, with 11 bases between. The CDR3 runs 14 residues. Germline V gene sequence: CDR1 KGHDR, CDR2 SFDVKD. This CDR3 is CATGEALSYNEQFF. The DNA of the CDR3 is TGTGCCACCGGGGAGGCCCTCTCCTACAATGAGCAGTTCTTC.

Worth noting for this clonotype: Sequence at one end of the junction differs from germline and may be a read error. The genes are TRBV7-9 and TRBJ2-2; D not certain. Germline V gene data show CDR1 as SEHNR and CDR2 as FQNEAQ (reference sequence). The length of the CDR3 is 15 residues. This chain's CDR3 is CASSLALAVTGELFF. The CDR3 region has the DNA TGTGCCAGCAGTTTAGCTTTAGCAGTCACCGGGGAGCTGTTTTTT. Full variable domain (remainder filled in from reference TRBV7-9 and TRBJ2-2): DTGVSQNPRHKITKRGQNVTFRCDPISEHNRLYWYRQTLGQGPEFLTYFQNEAQLEKSRLLSDRFSAERPKGSFSTLEIQRTEQGDSAMYLCASSLALAVTGELFFGEGSRLTVL.

Remarks on this clonotype: Likely a read error: the CDR3 ends without its conserved phenylalanine or tryptophan. The V and J genes are TRBV7-8 and TRBJ2-7, with D maybe TRBD2 (6 bases). The CDR3 contains 14 residues. Germline V lookup: CDR1 SGHVS, CDR2 FQNEAQ. The DNA for the CDR3 is TGTGCCAGTAGCTTAGCTGGTAGCGGCTACGAGCAGTACATC. Translation gives CASSLAGSGYEQYI.

The rearrangement uses TRBV7-9 and TRBJ2-7, with 9 bases identical to TRBD2. CDR3 size: 15 residues. Losses at the gene ends were 7 bases for V and 2 bases for J; bases not matched to a gene: 9. Germline CDR1 and CDR2: SEHNR and FQNEAQ (reference sequence). CDR3 amino acids: CASIGASGATYEQYF. As DNA, the CDR3 is TGTGCCAGCATCGGGGCTAGCGGGGCCACCTACGAGCAGTACTTC.

J is TRBJ2-7 and V is TRBV20-1; TRBD1 might be the D (6 bases). The V end lost 4 bases, the J end lost 6 bases, and 16 bases lay between the germline ends. The germline V gene encodes CDR1 DFQATT and CDR2 SNEGSKA (reference sequence). The CDR3 loop spans 13 amino acids. CDR3 DNA sequence: TGCAGTGCTAACCAGGACAGACCACTCGAGCAGTACTTC. Translated: CSANQDRPLEQYF.

The rearrangement joins TRBV6-5 to TRBJ1-3, with D hard to call. Germline V gives CDR1 MNHEY, CDR2 SVGAGI. The CDR3 is made up of 14 amino acids. The V and J ends lost 2 bases and 8 bases respectively, with 13 bases between them. The CDR3 loop is CASSYGGYGYTIYF. In DNA form, the CDR3 reads TGTGCCAGCAGTTACGGAGGCTATGGCTACACCATATATTTT.

This clonotype was recorded at least ten times. The chain links TRBV5-4 to TRBJ1-2; maybe TRBD1 (5 bases). The CDR3 has 16 amino acids. The germline V gene encodes CDR1 SGHNT and CDR2 YYREEE (reference sequence). V lost 5 bases to trimming and J lost 3 bases, with 20 bases between them. CDR3 residues: CASSFPGGRDHYGYTF. The CDR3 DNA sequence: TGTGCCAGCAGTTTCCCCGGAGGCCGGGACCACTATGGCTACACCTTC.

This clonotype showed up just a few times. This chain connects TRBV18 to TRBJ2-3; D gene unclear. In germline, CDR1 is KGHSH, CDR2 LQKENI. This CDR3 is built from 12 residues. V was trimmed by 6 bases and J by 1 base, leaving 5 bases between them. CDR3 protein: CASSWGTDTQYF. The DNA of the CDR3 is TGTGCCAGCTCGTGGGGCACAGATACGCAGTATTTT.

The chain employs TRBV29-1 and TRBJ2-1, with 10 bases that match TRBD2. The V gene's germline CDR1 is SQVTM and CDR2 ANQGSEA. Trimming cost V 3 bases and J 15 bases; bases outside gene matches: 23. This CDR3 has 17 residues. The CDR3 reads CSVDVGGSILAGEVAFF. CDR3 DNA sequence: TGCAGCGTTGACGTCGGCGGCAGCATTCTAGCGGGAGAGGTAGCGTTCTTC.